This TCR beta chain derives from a study of T cell changes during pregnancy in multiple sclerosis. This clone was picked up one time. Germline loops: CDR1 SNHLY, CDR2 FYNNEI. CDR3 length: 13 amino acids. The germline V and J ends were trimmed by 6 bases and 5 bases, with 10 bases remaining between them. The method was immunoSEQ multiplex PCR; TCRdb's version includes in-frame clones alone and lacks a portion of them. The top ten clones hold 6% to 7.5% of a sample with about 59,000 clones, about 92% of them seen once. This rearrangement joins TRBV2 to TRBJ2-2; D is undetermined. The source material was peripheral blood, sampled in the third trimester of pregnancy. This clonotype originated in a female donor in good health, enrolled as a control in a pregnancy study. The CDR3 nucleotides are TGTGCCAGCAGCGTAAAGCCAACCGGGGAGCTGTTTTTT. Translating gives CASSVKPTGELFF.